This T cell receptor (beta chain) stems from a study of graft-versus-host responses after intestinal transplantation. The study's findings and limits: Peak levels of circulating GvH clones tracked with early post-transplant HvG declines. Across patients carrying graft-donor T cell macrochimerism, allografts held high graft-versus-host to host-versus-graft clonal ratios.

In regard to this clone: Its target is not known.

The length of the CDR3 is 13 residues. V was trimmed by 6 bases and J by 6 bases, leaving 14 bases between them. In germline, CDR1 is SGHRS, CDR2 YFSETQ. TCRdb's copy holds only in-frame clones and misses some; the assay was immunoSEQ multiplex PCR. The profile shows about 19,000 clones, more than 80% of them singletons. The sample consisted of PBMCs, taken about 350 days after transplant. The chain links TRBV5-1 to TRBJ2-3; TRBD1 is a possible D gene (6 bases). The receptor's source is a human patient who received an intestinal transplant, so some T cells may come from the graft donor. CDR3 residues: CASNIGGSDTQYF. The CDR3 coding sequence is TGCGCCAGCAACATAGGGGGTTCGGATACGCAGTATTTT.